The 18 T cell receptor beta chains presented below share a single source sample, sequenced in a study of blood T cell repertoires in COVID-19. Repertoires were generated with immunoSEQ multiplex PCR, while TCRdb's copy carries only in-frame clones and drops some. The sample includes about 310,000 clones, about nine tenths seen only once; the top ten take 1%. Source material: peripheral blood. All receptors derive from a man between 50 and 59 years old with active or convalescent COVID-19.

The rearrangement uses TRBV18 and TRBJ2-1; 7 bases agree with TRBD1. Germline CDR1 and CDR2: KGHSH and LQKENI. The V and J ends lost 2 bases and 7 bases, in that order; junction bases with no gene match: 5. This CDR3 contains 14 residues. The CDR3 reads CASSPTTGENEQFF. CDR3 nucleotide sequence: TGTGCCAGCTCACCAACCACAGGGGAGAATGAGCAGTTCTTC.

This clone was detected once. The chain links TRBV3-1 (or the pseudogene TRBV3-2) to TRBJ1-3; possibly TRBD1 for D (5 bases). V shed 5 bases and J shed 0 bases, with 14 bases lying between them. The CDR3 has 16 amino acids. Looked up from germline, CDR1 is LGHDT and CDR2 is YNNKEL (reference sequence). The CDR3 loop reads CASSGLGHTSGNTIYF. CDR3 nucleotides: TGTGCCAGCAGCGGCCTCGGACATACCTCTGGAAACACCATATATTTT.

This chain connects TRBV27 to TRBJ2-3; D may be TRBD1 (5 bases). CDR3 length: 15 amino acids. V shed 2 bases and J shed 3 bases, with 12 bases lying between them. The germline gives CDR1 MNHEY, CDR2 SMNVEV (reference sequence). CDR3 region: CASSLSWRQTDTQYF. CDR3 DNA: TGTGCCAGCAGTTTAAGCTGGCGACAGACAGATACGCAGTATTTT.

On this clone itself: Other DNA sequences from this sample encode an identical CDR3 as well. The chain employs TRBV7-3 and TRBJ2-3; TRBD2 might be the D (6 bases). Germline V gives CDR1 SGHTA, CDR2 FQGTGA. The CDR3 spans 15 residues. V lost 0 bases to trimming and J lost 6 bases, with 13 bases between them. CDR3 nucleotides: TGTGCCAGCAGCTTAACGGCCGGCGGGGCGGATACGCAGTATTTT. Protein sequence: CASSLTAGGADTQYF.

The chain combines TRBV7-9 with TRBJ1-1; 7 bases are shared with TRBD1. The CDR3 is 15 residues long. Germline V gene data show CDR1 as SEHNR and CDR2 as FQNEAQ (reference sequence). With 5 bases clipped from V and 1 base from J, the junction kept 7 bases outside the gene matches. CDR3 DNA: TGTGCCAGCAGCCCATACAGGGGATGGAACACTGAAGCTTTCTTT. Protein product: CASSPYRGWNTEAFF. The entire variable domain, with the rest obtained from reference TRBV7-9 and TRBJ1-1, is as follows: DTGVSQNPRHKITKRGQNVTFRCDPISEHNRLYWYRQTLGQGPEFLTYFQNEAQLEKSRLLSDRFSAERPKGSFSTLEIQRTEQGDSAMYLCASSPYRGWNTEAFFGQGTRLTVV.

This chain connects TRBV5-1 to TRBJ2-1, with D tentatively TRBD2 (5 bases). The V end was cut by 4 bases, the J end by 6 bases, with 8 bases between. The V gene's germline CDR1 is SGHRS and CDR2 YFSETQ. The CDR3 has 12 amino acids. The CDR3 region has the DNA TGCGCCAGCAGCCCGGACTTCAATGAGCAGTTCTTC. It is translated as CASSPDFNEQFF.

The chain is built from TRBV30 and TRBJ1-4, with 9 bases that match TRBD1. Germline-derived CDR1 and CDR2 are GTSNPN and SVGIG (reference sequence). The J segment lost 8 bases and the V segment lost 2 bases, leaving 12 bases of the junction unmatched. CDR3 size: 16 residues. CDR3 sequence (DNA): TGTGCCTGGAGTAGCGGGACAGGGCTCGGGGAGGAAAAACTGTTTTTT. Its protein is CAWSSGTGLGEEKLFF.

This clone was detected once. This rearrangement joins TRBV18 to TRBJ2-1, with TRBD1 matching 7 bases. Trimming took 6 bases from V and 3 from J; bases not matched to a gene: 8. This CDR3 region has 15 residues. Looked up from germline, CDR1 is KGHSH and CDR2 is LQKENI. The CDR3 loop reads CASSPGRDSYNEQFF. CDR3 DNA sequence: TGTGCCAGCTCCCCGGGCCGGGACAGCTACAATGAGCAGTTCTTC.

CDR3 region: CASSRGGRETQYF. As DNA, the CDR3 is TGTGCCAGCTCACGGGGCGGGAGAGAGACCCAGTACTTC. This chain joins TRBV11-3 and TRBJ2-5; 7 positions agree with TRBD2. CDR3 length equals 13 residues. J gave up 4 bases and V 8 bases, and 7 bases lay outside the gene matches. Germline assignment: CDR1 SGHNT and CDR2 YENEEA.

The genes are TRBV3-1 (or the pseudogene TRBV3-2) and TRBJ2-3, with 7 nucleotides matching TRBD2. This CDR3 has 15 residues. Germline V CDR1 and CDR2: LGHDT, YNNKEL (reference sequence). V was clipped by 8 bases and J by 0 bases; unmatched bases: 8. The CDR3: CASGGDSRSTDTQYF. The DNA of the CDR3 is TGTGCCAGCGGGGGGGACTCTCGTAGCACAGATACGCAGTATTTT.

The rearrangement uses TRBV6-6 and TRBJ2-7; no definite D call. CDR1 MNHNY and CDR2 SVGAGI come from the germline V gene (reference sequence). The CDR3 sequence is 11 residues long. V was pared by 8 bases and J by 4 bases, with 9 bases between. The CDR3 DNA reads TGTGCCAGCGCTACCTCGTACGAGCAGTACTTC. Residues: CASATSYEQYF.

The chain couples TRBV2 to TRBJ2-5, with 10 bases lining up with TRBD2. J gave up 0 bases and V 1 base, and 5 bases lay outside the gene matches. The CDR3 length is 17 residues. Germline V lookup: CDR1 SNHLY, CDR2 FYNNEI. CDR3 coding DNA: TGTGCCAGCAGTGAAGGGACTAGCGGTAGTTACCAAGAGACCCAGTACTTC. Translation: CASSEGTSGSYQETQYF. Based on the CDR3 plus reference TRBV2 and TRBJ2-5, the full variable domain is EPEVTQTPSHQVTQMGQEVILRCVPISNHLYFYWYRQILGQKVEFLVSFYNNEISEKSEIFDDQFSVERPDGSNFTLKIRSTKLEDSAMYFCASSEGTSGSYQETQYFGPGTRLLVL.

V usage is TRBV6-5 and J usage is TRBJ1-1; the D is unclear. The CDR3 length is 14 residues. CDR1 MNHEY and CDR2 SVGAGI come from the germline V gene. V lost 6 bases to trimming and J lost 3 bases, with 14 bases between them. In DNA form, the CDR3 reads TGTGCCAGCAGGGCGGGGTCCTGGGACACTGAAGCTTTCTTT. It translates to CASRAGSWDTEAFF.

The V gene is TRBV10-3, the J gene TRBJ1-2; 9 positions agree with TRBD1. Trimming at V came to 6 bases and at J to 6 bases, leaving 5 bases not matched to a gene. CDR1 and CDR2 (germline): ENHRY, SYGVKD. The CDR3 covers 13 residues. In nucleotides, the CDR3 is TGTGCCATCAGCTTGGGACAGGGACATGGCTACACCTTC. Translated: CAISLGQGHGYTF.

The chain recombines TRBV29-1 with TRBJ2-7, with 9 bases lining up with TRBD1. Losses at the gene ends were 3 bases for V and 4 bases for J; bases not matched to a gene: 10. This CDR3 is 15 amino acids long. Germline V gene data show CDR1 as SQVTM and CDR2 as ANQGSEA. CDR3 nucleotide sequence: TGCAGCGTTGAGGTTGGGACAGGGATAATGTACGAGCAGTACTTC. Amino acid sequence: CSVEVGTGIMYEQYF.

The chain recombines TRBV27 with TRBJ2-3; a possible D gene is TRBD2 (6 bases). CDR3 size: 12 residues. V lost 7 bases to trimming and J lost 8 bases, with 13 bases between them. Germline V gene lookup returns CDR1 MNHEY and CDR2 SMNVEV (reference sequence). CDR3 DNA sequence: TGTGCCAGCAATTCCCAGGGAGGTACGCAGTATTTT. It codes for CASNSQGGTQYF.

A word on this clone: Other DNA sequences in this specimen translate into the identical CDR3. V usage is TRBV7-9 and J usage is TRBJ2-7; 9 bases fit TRBD2. Germline V CDR1 and CDR2: SEHNR, FQNEAQ (reference sequence). The CDR3 covers 14 residues. V shed 0 bases and J 4 bases; nucleotides not matched to a gene: 1. The CDR3 coding sequence is TGTGCCAGCAGCTTAGCTAGCGGGAGTTACGAGCAGTACTTC. It encodes CASSLASGSYEQYF.

The J gene is TRBJ2-1, the V gene TRBV5-8; D gene uncertain. The CDR3 loop spans 12 amino acids. CDR1 and CDR2 from the germline V gene are SGHTS and YDEGEE. V was trimmed by 0 bases and J by 11 bases, leaving 9 bases between them. The CDR3 region has the DNA TGTGCCAGCAGCTTGGCCGTTGGCAAGCAGTTCTTC. It encodes CASSLAVGKQFF. The variable domain in full, completed from reference TRBV5-8 and TRBJ2-1, reads EAGVTQSPTHLIKTRGQQATLRCSPISGHTSVYWYQQALGLGLQFLLWYDEGEERNRGNFPPRFSGRQFPNYSSELNVNALELEDSALYLCASSLAVGKQFFGPGTRLTVL.